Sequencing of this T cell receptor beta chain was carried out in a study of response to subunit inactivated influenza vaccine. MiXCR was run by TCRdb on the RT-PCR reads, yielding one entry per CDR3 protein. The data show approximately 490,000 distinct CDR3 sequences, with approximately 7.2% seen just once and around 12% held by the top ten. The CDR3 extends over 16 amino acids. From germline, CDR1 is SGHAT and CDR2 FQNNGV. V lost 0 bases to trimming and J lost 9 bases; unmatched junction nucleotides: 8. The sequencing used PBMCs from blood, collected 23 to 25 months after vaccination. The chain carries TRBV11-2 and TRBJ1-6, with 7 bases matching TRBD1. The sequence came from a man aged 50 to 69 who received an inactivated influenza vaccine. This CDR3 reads CASSLDLGRGASPLHF. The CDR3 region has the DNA TGTGCCAGCAGCTTAGATCTGGGCAGGGGGGCTTCACCCCTCCACTTT.